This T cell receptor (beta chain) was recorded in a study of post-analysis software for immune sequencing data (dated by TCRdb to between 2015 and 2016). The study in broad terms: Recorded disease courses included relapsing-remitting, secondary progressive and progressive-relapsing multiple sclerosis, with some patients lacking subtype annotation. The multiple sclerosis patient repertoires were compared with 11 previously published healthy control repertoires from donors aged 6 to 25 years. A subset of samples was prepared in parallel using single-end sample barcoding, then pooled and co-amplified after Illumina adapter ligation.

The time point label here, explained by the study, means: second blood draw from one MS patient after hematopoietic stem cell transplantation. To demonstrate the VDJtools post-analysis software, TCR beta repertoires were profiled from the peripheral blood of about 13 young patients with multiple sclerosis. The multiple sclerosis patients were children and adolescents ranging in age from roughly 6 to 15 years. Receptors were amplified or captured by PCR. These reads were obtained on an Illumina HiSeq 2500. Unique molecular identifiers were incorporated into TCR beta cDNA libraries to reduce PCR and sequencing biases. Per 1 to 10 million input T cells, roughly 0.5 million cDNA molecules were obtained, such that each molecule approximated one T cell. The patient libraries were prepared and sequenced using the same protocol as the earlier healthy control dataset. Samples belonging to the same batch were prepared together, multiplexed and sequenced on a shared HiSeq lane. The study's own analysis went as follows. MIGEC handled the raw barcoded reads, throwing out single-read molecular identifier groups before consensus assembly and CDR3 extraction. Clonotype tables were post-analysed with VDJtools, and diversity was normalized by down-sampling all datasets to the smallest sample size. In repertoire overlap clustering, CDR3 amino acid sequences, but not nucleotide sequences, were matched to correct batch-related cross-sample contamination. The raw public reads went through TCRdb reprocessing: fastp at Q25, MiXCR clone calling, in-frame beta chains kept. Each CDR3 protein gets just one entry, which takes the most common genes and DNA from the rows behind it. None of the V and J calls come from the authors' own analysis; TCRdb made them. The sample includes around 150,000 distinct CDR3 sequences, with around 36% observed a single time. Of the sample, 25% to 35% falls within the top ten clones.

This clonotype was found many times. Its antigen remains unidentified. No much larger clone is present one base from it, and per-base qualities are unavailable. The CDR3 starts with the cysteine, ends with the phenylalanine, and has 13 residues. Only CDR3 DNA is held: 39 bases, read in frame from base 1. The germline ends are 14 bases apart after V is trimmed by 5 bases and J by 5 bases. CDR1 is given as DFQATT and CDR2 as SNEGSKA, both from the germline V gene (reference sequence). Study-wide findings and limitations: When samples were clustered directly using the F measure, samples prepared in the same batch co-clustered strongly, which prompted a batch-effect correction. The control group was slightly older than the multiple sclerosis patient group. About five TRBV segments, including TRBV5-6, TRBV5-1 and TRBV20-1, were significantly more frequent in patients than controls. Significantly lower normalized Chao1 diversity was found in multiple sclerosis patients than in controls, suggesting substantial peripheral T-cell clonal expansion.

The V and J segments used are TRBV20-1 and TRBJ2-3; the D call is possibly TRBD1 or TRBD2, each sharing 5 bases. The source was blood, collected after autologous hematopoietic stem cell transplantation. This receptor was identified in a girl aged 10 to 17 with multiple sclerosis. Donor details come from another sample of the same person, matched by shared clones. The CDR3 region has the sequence CSAGGDGLDTQYF. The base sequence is TGCAGTGCTGGGGGAGATGGGTTAGATACGCAGTATTTT.